One and the same sample provided the 8 T cell receptor beta chains below, sequenced in a study of tumor-infiltrating lymphocytes in primary liver carcinoma. TCR beta cDNA was made from 400 to 500 ng total RNA with a constant-region primer. Three rounds of nested multiplex PCR with slightly modified ARM-PCR produced TCR beta libraries. The study ran its first two PCR rounds for approximately 11 cycles each, using TRBV1-TRBV30 forward primers and a C-beta reverse primer. TCRdb re-analysed the multiplex PCR reads in MiXCR, keeping a single row per CDR3 protein. The data show over 100,000 distinct CDR3 sequences, 55% to 70% seen once. Co-extracting RNA and DNA was done with about 20-34 mg of unsorted bulk tissue as input. Sequencing used tumor-adjacent normal liver tissue. These TCRs come from a woman aged 55 to 70 with primary liver carcinoma and hepatitis B virus infection.

This chain connects TRBV7-9 to TRBJ1-1; D unresolved. The CDR3 has 13 amino acids. Trimming cost V 1 base and J 4 bases, with 7 bases left between them. CDR1 is SEHNR and CDR2 is FQNEAQ in the germline V gene (reference sequence). CDR3 residues: CASSLGRCTEAFF. CDR3 bases: TGTGCCAGCAGCTTAGGACGGTGCACTGAAGCTTTCTTT.

The chain employs TRBV20-1 and TRBJ2-5, with no clear D. V was cut by 0 bases and J by 4 bases, with 0 bases left in between. CDR1 is DFQATT and CDR2 is SNEGSKA in the germline V gene (reference sequence). This CDR3 comprises 10 residues. The CDR3 loop is CSAREETQYF. CDR3 sequence (DNA): TGCAGTGCTAGAGAAGAGACCCAGTACTTC.

Comments on this clonotype: Germline and junction disagree at one end, which may indicate a read error. The CDR3 loop is CASSPRTGGNHEHYF. DNA of the CDR3: TGCGCCAGCAGCCCCAGGACAGGGGGCAATCACGAGCACTATTTC. The rearrangement uses TRBV4-1 and TRBJ2-7, with 11 bases lining up with TRBD1. This CDR3 has 15 amino acids. Germline V gene sequence: CDR1 MGHRA, CDR2 YSYEKL.

This clonotype was observed many times. The chain couples TRBV6-1 to TRBJ1-3; a weak D match, TRBD1 (5 bases). Germline lookup yields CDR1 MNHNS and CDR2 SASEGT. V lost 2 bases, J lost 8 bases, and 13 bases lay in between. This CDR3 contains 14 residues. The CDR3 coding sequence is TGTGCCAGCAGTGAACAGGGTTTGCGTGACACCATATATTTT. It is translated as CASSEQGLRDTIYF.

Regarding this clonotype: The junction shows a germline mismatch at one end, possibly a read error. The chain has TRBV5-4 and TRBJ2-5; TRBD2 might be the D (6 bases). The CDR3 sequence is 15 residues long. Germline loops: CDR1 SGHNT, CDR2 YYREEE (reference sequence). The CDR3 DNA follows: TGTACCAGCAGCAAAGCTTGGGGGGTGTCAGCAACCCAGTACTTC. Its translation is CTSSKAWGVSATQYF.

Points on this clonotype: At one end, the junction sequence differs from germline, possibly due to a read error. V is TRBV11-1 and J is TRBJ2-5, with D possibly TRBD2 on 5 matching bases. From germline, CDR1 is SGHAT and CDR2 FQDESV (reference sequence). This CDR3 spans 16 amino acids. The CDR3 nucleotides are TGTGCCAGCAGCTTAGGATTGGACGTCCCACTAGAGGCCCAGTACTTC. Its protein product is CASSLGLDVPLEAQYF. The whole variable domain, remainder taken from reference TRBV11-1 and TRBJ2-5, is EAEVAQSPRYKITEKSQAVAFWCDPISGHATLYWYRQILGQGPELLVQFQDESVVDDSQLPKDRFSAERLKGVDSTLKIQPAELGDSAMYLCASSLGLDVPLEAQYFGPGTRLLVL.

This clonotype is deemed medium-sized (0.01 to 0.1%). The V and J genes are TRBV11-2 and TRBJ2-1, with D possibly being TRBD1 (6 bases). V was cut by 1 base and J by 0 bases, with 16 bases left in between. The CDR3 has 18 residues. CDR1 and CDR2 from the germline V gene are SGHAT and FQNNGV. CDR3 DNA sequence: TGTGCCAGCAGCTTAGGGGGGCCAGGACGGAGCTCCTACAATGAGCAGTTCTTC. Translating gives CASSLGGPGRSSYNEQFF.

There are many counts of this clonotype. The J gene is TRBJ1-1, the V gene TRBV30; 7 nucleotides line up with TRBD1. Trimming removed 5 bases from V and 3 bases from J; junction bases left unmatched: 6. CDR3 length equals 13 residues. Looked up from germline, CDR1 is GTSNPN and CDR2 is SVGIG (reference sequence). In DNA, the CDR3 is TGTGCCTGGGGTATAGGGACAGACACTGAAGCTTTCTTT. Translating gives CAWGIGTDTEAFF.